This T cell receptor beta chain came from a study of chemoradiotherapy in HPV16-positive cancers. Overall study context: Candidate HPV-specific clones and shared TCR motifs came from two HPV16-positive patients.

Profiling relied on immunoSEQ multiplex PCR, and the TCRdb table lists in-frame clones only, not all of them. The sample contains about 930 clones, roughly 85% of which appear only once. V trimming: 6 bases; J trimming: 5 bases; junction bases outside the gene matches: 10. Germline CDR1 is MNHEY and CDR2 is SVGAGI. The CDR3 has 14 amino acids. Samples were taken several times over chemoradiotherapy. This clonotype was sampled from a human donor with HPV-associated anogenital cancer. The chain combines TRBV6-5 with TRBJ2-7; 7 bases match TRBD2. Sequences were derived from tumor tissue, sampled from a patient who underwent chemoradiotherapy. CDR3 DNA sequence: TGTGCCAGCAGGCCGCCCCGGGGGGACCACGAGCAGTACTTC. Protein sequence: CASRPPRGDHEQYF.